The rows below give T cell receptor beta chains drawn from one sample of a study of cytomegalovirus exposure and HLA in healthy donors. Sequencing was performed with immunoSEQ multiplex PCR; in TCRdb, only in-frame clones are kept and a portion is missing. This table holds 55,000 to 85,000 clones, more than 75% found once. The sample was PBMCs. Source of these receptors: a man in his late teens or twenties in good health and CMV-seropositive. The CDR3 runs from the conserved cysteine through the conserved F or W. The D gene is left open where the match is weak. Not every row has a clone size; where given, it reads once, few, many or a size class.

j_gene,d_gene,len,v_gene,abundance,CDR3nt,CDR3aa
TRBJ1-4,.,14,TRBV5-1,.,TGCGCCAGCAGCTTCTCAGGGGCGGATGAAAAACTGTTTTTT,CASSFSGADEKLFF
TRBJ1-2,TRBD1,14,TRBV30,.,TGTGCCTGGAGTGTGTACGGGACAGACTATGGCTACACCTTC,CAWSVYGTDYGYTF
TRBJ2-7,.,16,TRBV6-5,.,TGTGCCAGCAGTTTCCAACCGGGACTGGGTAGGGACGAGCAGTACTTT,CASSFQPGLGRDEQYF
TRBJ2-4,TRBD1,13,TRBV28,.,TGTGCCAGCAGTTCGGGACAGAACAACATTCAGTACTTC,CASSSGQNNIQYF
TRBJ2-3,.,11,TRBV6-6,.,TGTGCCAGCAGCCCGTCAGATACGCAGTATTTT,CASSPSDTQYF
TRBJ2-3,.,12,TRBV2,few,TGTGCCAGCAGGGACATCACAGATACGCAGTATTTT,CASRDITDTQYF
TRBJ1-3,.,12,TRBV30,few,TGTGCCTGGAGTCCAGGGGTAAACACCATATATTTT,CAWSPGVNTIYF
TRBJ2-7,TRBD2,15,TRBV6-5,.,TGTGCCAGCAGGGGGACTAGCGGTAAATCCTACGAGCAGTACTTC,CASRGTSGKSYEQYF
TRBJ1-1,.,11,TRBV20-1,.,TGCAGTGCTCTATACAACACTGAAGCTTTCTTT,CSALYNTEAFF
TRBJ2-2,.,15,TRBV6-5,.,TGTGCCACCCGTTCGAGCGGGCGCTACACCGGGGAGCTGTTTTTT,CATRSSGRYTGELFF
TRBJ2-7,.,15,TRBV5-1,.,TGCGCCAGCAGCTTGGCCGGGGTCCCTCTCTACGAGCAGTACTTC,CASSLAGVPLYEQYF
TRBJ2-7,.,15,TRBV7-9,.,TGTGCCAGCAGCTTAGTAGGGGCGCCGACCTACGAGCAGTACTTC,CASSLVGAPTYEQYF
TRBJ2-7,.,15,TRBV10-3,few,TGTGCCATCAGGGGGGGACAGCAACAGAATTACGAGCAGTACTTC,CAIRGGQQQNYEQYF
TRBJ2-1,TRBD2,12,TRBV30,.,TGTGCCTGGAGTGGACTAGCAGGGGAGCAGTTCTTC,CAWSGLAGEQFF
TRBJ1-1,.,13,TRBV30,.,TGTGCCGGAGGCAGATTTATGAACACTGAAGCTTTCTTT,CAGGRFMNTEAFF
TRBJ1-6,.,14,TRBV6-5,few,TGTGCCAGCAGTTACTGGCGGGGTAATTCACCCCTCCACTTT,CASSYWRGNSPLHF
TRBJ2-7,.,13,TRBV5-6,.,TGTGCCAGCAGCCCGGGGGGCGAGGGCGAGCAGTACTTC,CASSPGGEGEQYF
TRBJ2-1,TRBD2,14,TRBV7-9,.,TGTGCCAGCAGCTTGGGACGGGGGGGCAATGAGCAGTTCTTC,CASSLGRGGNEQFF
TRBJ1-6,TRBD1,15,TRBV6-6,.,TGTGCCAGCAGTGACAGGGAAAAGAAGAATTCACCCCTCCACTTT,CASSDREKKNSPLHF
TRBJ1-1,TRBD1,16,TRBV6-5,few,TGTGCCAGCAGTTCCCGGACAGGGCCCTGGAGCTTGGAAGCTTTCTTT,CASSSRTGPWSLEAFF
TRBJ2-7,TRBD1,13,TRBV6-5,.,TGTGCCAGCGGGACAGGGGACTCCCTCGAGCAGTACTTC,CASGTGDSLEQYF
TRBJ1-2,.,14,TRBV2,.,TGTGCCAGCAGTGAAGCGGGAGGAGACTATGGCTACACCTTC,CASSEAGGDYGYTF
TRBJ2-1,TRBD2,16,TRBV6-1,.,TGTGCCAGCAGTGCCCAGGGACTAGCGGGCGGAAATGAGCAGTTCTTC,CASSAQGLAGGNEQFF
TRBJ1-2,TRBD1,13,TRBV19,few,TGTGCCAGTAGTAGGGACAGTAACTATGGCTACACCTTC,CASSRDSNYGYTF
TRBJ2-2,.,14,TRBV30,.,TGTGCCTGGAGTGTGGCCAGTTCTAGGGGGGAGCTGTTTTTT,CAWSVASSRGELFF
TRBJ2-3,TRBD2,14,TRBV6-1,.,TGTGCCACCGCCCGGCGGGAGAATCCAGATACGCAGTATTTT,CATARRENPDTQYF
TRBJ1-2,.,15,TRBV4-2,.,TGTGCCAGCAGCCAAGATCGAGATCTTAATTATGGCTACACCTTC,CASSQDRDLNYGYTF
TRBJ2-7,TRBD2,15,TRBV6-1,.,TGTGCCAGCAGTGACGCAGCGGGAGGCAGCCACGAGCAGTACTTC,CASSDAAGGSHEQYF
TRBJ2-7,TRBD1,13,TRBV29-1,.,TGCAGCGCCTGGACAGGGAGCTCCTACGAGCAGTACTTC,CSAWTGSSYEQYF
TRBJ1-1,.,12,TRBV2,.,TGTGCCAGCAGTGATGAGGGCACTGAAGCTTTCTTT,CASSDEGTEAFF
TRBJ1-5,.,15,TRBV28,.,TGTGCCAGCAGCCAAAGGGGTGGTAGGGATCAGCCCCAGCATTTT,CASSQRGGRDQPQHF